This T cell receptor beta chain was recovered during a study of cytomegalovirus exposure and HLA in healthy donors. Study-level points and caveats: An observed cluster of highly shared sequence variants was recorded as a likely sequencing artifact. Earlier results showed most TCR beta V segments being productive about 87% or about 30% of the time. Compared with the approximately 670-donor mean, an Asian-associated ancestry cluster reportedly had fewer N-insertions, according to a later analysis.

The PCR ran on 60 Vbeta and 13 Jbeta primers. Original data processing: Roughly 10 million shared chains were among approximately 87 million unique TCR beta chains counted in a later analysis. Libraries were prepared by immunoSEQ multiplex PCR; TCRdb keeps only in-frame clonotypes and omits some of them. Clonal size and the V and J genes are those of that table, whereas D and trimming came from the DNA. This sample has 150,000 to 180,000 clones; roughly 80% occur once, and the top ten carry about 7.1%. Germline values: CDR1 MGHDK, CDR2 SYGVNS. V lost 3 bases and J 7 bases, leaving 10 bases between the germline ends. This CDR3 region has 13 residues. Only one count was recorded for this clone. Its matching antigen is unknown.

The sequencing input was PBMCs. This chain links TRBV25-1 with TRBJ2-1, with a possible D match to TRBD1 (6 bases). The clonotype was recovered from a woman aged 45-65 years in good health and CMV-seropositive. The CDR3 reads CASSEGAGNEQFF. The CDR3 DNA reads TGTGCCAGCAGTGAGGGGGCAGGGAATGAGCAGTTCTTC.